The sequence of this T cell receptor beta chain was determined in a study of cytomegalovirus exposure and HLA in healthy donors. This CDR3 is built from 15 residues. The V gene lost 5 bases and the J gene lost 7 bases, with 21 bases spanning the gap. From germline, CDR1 is MDHEN and CDR2 SYDVKM. Healthy donors of bone marrow made up the group. The PCR made use of 60 Vbeta and 13 Jbeta primers. The method was immunoSEQ multiplex PCR; TCRdb's version includes in-frame clones alone and lacks a portion of them. The repertoire holds about 160,000 clones, with around 79% as singletons. Regarding this clone: Its antigen is not identified.

Study results and caveats: The later analysis indicated that the majority of CMV-associated TCR beta chains appeared HLA-restricted. The study carried out a later analysis of TCR beta sequences. It associated some 18,000 of them with specific HLA alleles at a false discovery rate of 0.05.

The receptor comes from a man in his forties in good health and CMV-seronegative. The sequencing sample was made of PBMCs. This chain joins TRBV28 and TRBJ2-7, with D perhaps TRBD2 (7 bases). The CDR3 DNA is TGTGCCAGCAGTCCCCCCTACAGGGACGGGAGGGAGCAGTACTTC. Encoded protein: CASSPPYRDGREQYF. The whole variable domain, filled in from reference TRBV28 and TRBJ2-7, reads DVKVTQSSRYLVKRTGEKVFLECVQDMDHENMFWYRQDPGLGLRLIYFSYDVKMKEKGDIPEGYSVSREKKERFSLILESASTNQTSMYLCASSPPYRDGREQYFGPGTRLTVT.